Reported below is one T cell receptor (beta chain). Its cognate antigen is unknown. V shed 2 bases and J 4 bases; nucleotides not matched to a gene: 7. Germline lookup yields CDR1 GTSNPN and CDR2 SVGIG (reference sequence). The CDR3 spans 14 residues. The sample comes from a study of T cell responses to AZD1222 COVID-19 vaccine. Study-wide findings and caveats: At baseline, just a handful of AZD1222 recipients tested seropositive. Donors, mostly white British, included more females; clonal diversity was possibly underestimated.

The protocol was immunoSEQ multiplex PCR, while the TCRdb copy is restricted to in-frame clones and leaves out a portion. The sample includes about 140,000 clones, more than 80% of them seen just once. The chain carries TRBV30 and TRBJ1-2, with 7 bases matching TRBD1. This clonotype originated in an adult who received the MenACWY meningococcal vaccine as a control. The starting material was peripheral blood, obtained 28 days after the second dose of the MenACWY control vaccine. CDR3 protein: CAWSRQGEVYGYTF. In nucleotides, the CDR3 is TGTGCCTGGAGTCGTCAGGGGGAGGTCTATGGCTACACCTTC. The whole variable domain, filled in from reference TRBV30 and TRBJ1-2, reads SQTIHQWPATLVQPVGSPLSLECTVEGTSNPNLYWYRQAAGRGLQLLFYSVGIGQISSEVPQNLSASRPQDRQFILSSKKLLLSDSGFYLCAWSRQGEVYGYTFGSGTRLTVV.